Each of the 15 T cell receptor beta chains below was sequenced from the same sample in a study of blood T cell repertoires in COVID-19. Sequenced by immunoSEQ multiplex PCR; TCRdb stores in-frame clones only, minus some. The sample includes 150,000 or so clones, roughly 84% of them seen just once. The sequenced material came from PBMCs or T cells enriched from blood (not recorded which). The source of these receptors is a woman aged 50 to 65 who had been exposed to COVID-19.

The chain uses TRBV20-1 and TRBJ1-2; a possible D gene is TRBD1 (6 bases). CDR3 length equals 14 residues. Germline V gene sequence: CDR1 DFQATT, CDR2 SNEGSKA (reference sequence). V was clipped by 3 bases and J by 4 bases, with 15 bases between them. The CDR3 reads CSASRTDSVYGYTF. DNA of the CDR3: TGCAGTGCTAGTAGGACAGACTCTGTCTATGGCTACACCTTC.

This rearrangement joins TRBV12-3 or TRBV12-4 to TRBJ1-2; unclear D gene. The V gene lost 3 bases and the J gene lost 7 bases, with 9 bases spanning the gap. This CDR3 region has 12 residues. CDR3 nucleotide sequence: TGTGCCAGCAGTTTTTTGGGAGGTGGCTACACCTTC. It specifies CASSFLGGGYTF.

This chain uses TRBV5-5 with TRBJ1-5, with D maybe TRBD1 (6 bases). Germline CDR1 reads SGHKS; CDR2 reads YYEKEE (reference sequence). Trimming cost V 0 bases and J 6 bases, with 10 bases left between them. This CDR3 is built from 14 residues. CDR3 residues: CASSLAGDAQPQHF. CDR3 nucleotide sequence: TGTGCCAGCAGCTTGGCAGGGGATGCTCAGCCCCAGCATTTT. Looking up the rest from reference TRBV5-5 and TRBJ1-5 gives the full variable domain: DAGVTQSPTHLIKTRGQQVTLRCSPISGHKSVSWYQQVLGQGPQFIFQYYEKEERGRGNFPDRFSARQFPNYSSELNVNALLLGDSALYLCASSLAGDAQPQHFGDGTRLSIL.

The J gene is TRBJ2-5, the V gene TRBV7-2, with no clear D. The CDR3 covers 12 residues. Trimming took off 3 bases at V and 5 bases at J, with 7 bases between the two ends. Germline V gene data show CDR1 as SGHTA and CDR2 as FQGNSA. The CDR3 coding sequence is TGTGCCAGCAGCTTTTCGGTTGAGACCCAGTACTTC. Its translation: CASSFSVETQYF. Together with reference TRBV7-2 and TRBJ2-5, the CDR3 gives the full variable domain: GAGVSQSPSNKVTEKGKDVELRCDPISGHTALYWYRQSLGQGLEFLIYFQGNSAPDKSGLPSDRFSAERTGGSVSTLTIQRTQQEDSAVYLCASSFSVETQYFGPGTRLLVL.

This sequence joins TRBV27 and TRBJ1-2, with D unresolved. V was shortened by 3 bases and J by 8 bases, with 10 bases between the two germline ends. The CDR3 covers 12 residues. In germline, CDR1 is MNHEY, CDR2 SMNVEV (reference sequence). The CDR3 DNA reads TGTGCCAGCAGTTTGACCGGGGTAGGCTACACCTTC. Protein product: CASSLTGVGYTF.

The chain uses TRBV4-3 and TRBJ1-2; D uncertain. V was cut by 0 bases and J by 8 bases, with 13 bases left in between. In germline, CDR1 is LGHNA, CDR2 YSLEER. This CDR3 has 14 residues. For the CDR3, the DNA is TGCGCCAGCAGCCAAGATTTCAGGAACCAGGGCTACACCTTC. Translation gives CASSQDFRNQGYTF.

This chain connects TRBV5-1 to TRBJ2-7; 9 bases are a match to TRBD1. V was clipped by 0 bases and J by 4 bases; unmatched bases: 5. Germline lookup yields CDR1 SGHRS and CDR2 YFSETQ. The CDR3 is 15 amino acids. CDR3 in amino acids: CASSLVQGAGYEQYF. CDR3 DNA: TGCGCCAGCAGCTTGGTACAGGGGGCAGGGTACGAGCAGTACTTC.

V usage is TRBV5-1 and J usage is TRBJ1-3, with 7 nucleotides matching TRBD1. CDR3 size: 13 residues. CDR1 is SGHRS and CDR2 is YFSETQ in the germline V gene. Trimming cost V 9 bases and J 2 bases; bases outside gene matches: 5. This chain's CDR3 is CATSTGTGNTIYF. CDR3 sequence (DNA): TGCGCCACCTCGACAGGGACTGGAAACACCATATATTTT.

The chain couples TRBV19 to TRBJ1-2; no clear D gene. In germline, CDR1 is LNHDA, CDR2 SQIVND (reference sequence). The CDR3 has 12 residues. Trimming removed 1 base at V and 8 bases at J, with 8 bases between. In DNA form, the CDR3 reads TGTGCCAGTAGTATAGGACAAACCGGCTACACCTTC. It translates to CASSIGQTGYTF.

The V call is TRBV6-1, the J call TRBJ2-1, with 8 bases matching TRBD2. CDR1 MNHNS and CDR2 SASEGT come from the germline V gene. V was clipped by 4 bases and J by 5 bases; unmatched bases: 4. This CDR3 spans 14 amino acids. The CDR3 bases are TGTGCCAGCAGTGTAGCGGGGCGCAACAATGAGCAGTTCTTC. Protein: CASSVAGRNNEQFF.

This chain joins TRBV29-1 and TRBJ2-5, with no clear D. The germline V and J ends were trimmed by 7 bases and 7 bases, with 10 bases remaining between them. The CDR3 length is 10 residues. The germline V gene has CDR1 SQVTM and CDR2 ANQGSEA. CDR3 residues: CSANGGTQYF. DNA for the CDR3: TGCAGCGCAAACGGTGGGACCCAGTACTTC.

V is TRBV14 and J is TRBJ2-1; 8 bases are shared with TRBD2. There are 18 residues in the CDR3. V shed 4 bases and J 6 bases; nucleotides not matched to a gene: 17. From germline, CDR1 is SGHDN and CDR2 FVKESK. The CDR3, as DNA: TGTGCCAGCAGCCCAATCCTTAGCGGGACCTTTAAACCCAATGAGCAGTTCTTC. It translates to CASSPILSGTFKPNEQFF.

The CDR3 nucleotides are TGTGCCAGCAGCTTTCGAGGACAGGGATTTCGGGGCACAGATACGCAGTATTTT. Its protein is CASSFRGQGFRGTDTQYF. The chain carries TRBV11-2 and TRBJ2-3; 8 bases align to TRBD1. Trimming cost V 3 bases and J 1 base; bases outside gene matches: 12. Germline V lookup: CDR1 SGHAT, CDR2 FQNNGV. This CDR3 has 18 residues.

The rearrangement joins TRBV29-1 to TRBJ1-1, with TRBD1 matching over 9 bases. This CDR3 spans 12 amino acids. Germline values: CDR1 SQVTM, CDR2 ANQGSEA. V shed 4 bases, J shed 11 bases, and the junction held 8 bases outside the gene matches. The CDR3 protein is CSVGEQGARAFF. CDR3 nucleotides: TGCAGCGTTGGGGAACAGGGGGCCAGGGCTTTCTTT.

The rearrangement links TRBV19 to TRBJ2-2, with 7 bases lining up with TRBD1. Germline-derived CDR1 and CDR2 are LNHDA and SQIVND (reference sequence). Losses at the gene ends were 6 bases for V and 9 bases for J; bases not matched to a gene: 16. The CDR3 runs to 16 residues. For the CDR3, the DNA is TGTGCCAGTAGCGAGACAGGGAATCCCTCCATCAGGGAGCTGTTTTTT. Protein product: CASSETGNPSIRELFF.